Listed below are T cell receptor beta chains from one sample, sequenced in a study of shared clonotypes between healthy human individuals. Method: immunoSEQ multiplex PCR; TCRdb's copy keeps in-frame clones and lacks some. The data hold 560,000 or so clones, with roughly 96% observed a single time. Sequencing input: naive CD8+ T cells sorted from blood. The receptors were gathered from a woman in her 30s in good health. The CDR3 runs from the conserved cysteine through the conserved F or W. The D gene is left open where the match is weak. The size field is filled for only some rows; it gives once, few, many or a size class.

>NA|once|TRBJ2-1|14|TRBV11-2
TGTGCCAGCAGCTTAGATTTCATGCGGAATGAGCAGTTCTTC
CASSLDFMRNEQFF
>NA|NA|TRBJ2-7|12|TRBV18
TGTGCCAGCTCACAGAGCTCCTACGAGCAGTACTTC
CASSQSSYEQYF
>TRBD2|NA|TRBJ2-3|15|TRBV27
TGTGCCAGCAGTTTAGGGACTAGCGGTACAGATACGCAGTATTTT
CASSLGTSGTDTQYF
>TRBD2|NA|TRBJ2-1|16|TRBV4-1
TGCGCCAGCAGCCAAGAGGGACTAGCGGACTACAATGAGCAGTTCTTC
CASSQEGLADYNEQFF
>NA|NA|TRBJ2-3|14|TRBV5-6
TGTGCCAGCAAACCCTCAACCCCAGCAGATACGCAGTATTTT
CASKPSTPADTQYF
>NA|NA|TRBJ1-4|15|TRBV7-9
TGTGCCAGCAGCTTGGGGGCCGGGGGCAATGAAAAACTGTTTTTT
CASSLGAGGNEKLFF
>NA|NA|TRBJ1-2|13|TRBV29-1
TGCAGCGTAGAACCCGCTGACACTTTTGGCTACACCTTC
CSVEPADTFGYTF
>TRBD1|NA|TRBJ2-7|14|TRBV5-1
TGCGCCAGCAGCACGGACAGGGGCCATTTGGAGCAGTACTTC
CASSTDRGHLEQYF
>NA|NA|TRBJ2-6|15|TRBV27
TGTGCCAGCAGTTTGGTCGGCGGTGGGGCCAACGTCCTGACTTTC
CASSLVGGGANVLTF
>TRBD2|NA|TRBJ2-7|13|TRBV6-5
TGTGCCAGCAGTTACGGCGGGAGGGATGAGCAGTACTTC
CASSYGGRDEQYF
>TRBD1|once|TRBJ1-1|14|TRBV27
TGTGCCAGCAGTTTGATACAGGGGGGGACTGAAGCTTTCTTT
CASSLIQGGTEAFF
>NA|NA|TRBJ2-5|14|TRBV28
TGTGCCAGCAGTATAACAGGGACTCAAGAGACCCAGTACTTC
CASSITGTQETQYF
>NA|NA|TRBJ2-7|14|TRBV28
TGTGCCAGCAGTTTTCAGGGGGGGACCTACGAGCAGTACTTC
CASSFQGGTYEQYF
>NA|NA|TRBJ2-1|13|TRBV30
TGTGCCTGGAGAAACCCCAACAGTAATGAGCAGTTCTTC
CAWRNPNSNEQFF
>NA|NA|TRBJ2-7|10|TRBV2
TGTGCCAGCAGGAATGACGAGCAGTACTTC
CASRNDEQYF
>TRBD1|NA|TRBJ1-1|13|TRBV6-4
TGTGCCAGCAGCGCGGGAGGGGGCGCTGAAGCTTTCTTT
CASSAGGGAEAFF
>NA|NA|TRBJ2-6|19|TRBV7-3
TGTGCCAGCAGCTTAAGGGGTTTTGAGGGGCAGTCTGGGGCCAACGTCCTGACTTTC
CASSLRGFEGQSGANVLTF
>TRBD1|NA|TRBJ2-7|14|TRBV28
TGTGCCAGCAGTTTCTCCAGGGGGTCCTACGAGCAGTACTTC
CASSFSRGSYEQYF
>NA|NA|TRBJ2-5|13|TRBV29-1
TGCAGCGCCCTACTCTTAGGGGAGGAGACCCAGTACTTC
CSALLLGEETQYF
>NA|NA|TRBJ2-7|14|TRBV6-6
TGTGCCAGCAGTTACGGTTTCGGGGGCGGGGAGCAGTACTTC
CASSYGFGGGEQYF
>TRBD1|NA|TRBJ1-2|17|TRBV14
TGTGCCAGCAGCCCGTACGGCCCCGAAGGGGGCCACTATGGCTACACCTTC
CASSPYGPEGGHYGYTF
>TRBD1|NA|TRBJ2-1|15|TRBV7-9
TGTGCCAGCAGCCGGGGACAGGGGGCGTCAGGTGAGCAGTTCTTC
CASSRGQGASGEQFF